The sequence of this TCR beta chain was determined in a study of vaccination effects on CD4 cells after COVID-19. In germline, CDR1 is SGHRS, CDR2 YFSETQ. V lost 0 bases and J 0 bases, leaving 7 bases between the germline ends. The CDR3 spans 15 residues. Overall study findings and caveats: The study got few convalescent patients and did not collect any early post-infection timepoints.

This clone was seen once. Its antigen is not known. Libraries were prepared by immunoSEQ multiplex PCR; TCRdb keeps only in-frame clonotypes and omits some of them. The sample consists of 52,000 or so clones, 70% of them appearing once. After expansion with viral peptide pools in the ViraFEST assay, antigen-specific CD4+ T cells were sequenced. The culture ran for approximately 10 days before CD4+ T cells were isolated. Nucleocapsid antibody tests were negative, and the vaccine recipients had no prior SARS-CoV-2 infection. The culture medium for a few million PBMC per well included around 9 IU/ml IL-2 and around 9.9 ug/ml peptides. At days 3 and 7, half of the medium was exchanged for IL-2 medium.

This TCR was sampled from a human donor who received a COVID-19 vaccine. Sequenced material: CD4+ T cells from PBMCs cultured with SARS-CoV-2 spike peptides, taken before COVID-19 vaccination. V is TRBV5-1 and J is TRBJ1-3; D not resolved. The CDR3 loop is CASSLAVGSGNTIYF. As DNA, the CDR3 is TGCGCCAGCAGCTTGGCAGTAGGCTCTGGAAACACCATATATTTT.